This TCR beta chain was recovered during a study of T-cell reconstitution after alpha-beta-depleted transplantation in children. Study conclusions and caveats: Diversity of TCRbeta at day 60 was high in some patients, arising from surviving recipient T cells and thymic progenitors. The main origin of T-cell counts and diversity one year after transplant was newly produced T cells. Several hundred expanded graft clones reportedly were the source of alpha-beta T cells about two months after transplant.

This clonotype showed up just a few times. The antigen is unknown. Trimming removed 6 bases from V and 2 bases from J, with 17 bases in between. CDR1 SQVTM and CDR2 ANQGSEA come from the germline V gene. The CDR3 is 15 amino acids. Unique molecular identifiers featured in how the TCRbeta library was prepared. In TCRdb, the PCR reads were re-called with MiXCR into one record per CDR3 protein. The sample lists about 1,000,000 distinct CDR3 sequences; roughly 29% were seen once. The chain combines TRBV29-1 with TRBJ2-1; D remains ambiguous. Sequenced material: PBMCs, mostly from graft donor cells, taken 360 days after TCRalphabeta/CD19-depleted stem cell transplant. The TCR comes from a boy under three years old who had a stem cell transplant for SCID, so the T cells may come from the graft donor. The CDR3 spells CSVPFSGKPYNEQFF. The CDR3 DNA reads as TGCAGCGTCCCGTTCTCCGGTAAACCCTACAATGAGCAGTTCTTC.